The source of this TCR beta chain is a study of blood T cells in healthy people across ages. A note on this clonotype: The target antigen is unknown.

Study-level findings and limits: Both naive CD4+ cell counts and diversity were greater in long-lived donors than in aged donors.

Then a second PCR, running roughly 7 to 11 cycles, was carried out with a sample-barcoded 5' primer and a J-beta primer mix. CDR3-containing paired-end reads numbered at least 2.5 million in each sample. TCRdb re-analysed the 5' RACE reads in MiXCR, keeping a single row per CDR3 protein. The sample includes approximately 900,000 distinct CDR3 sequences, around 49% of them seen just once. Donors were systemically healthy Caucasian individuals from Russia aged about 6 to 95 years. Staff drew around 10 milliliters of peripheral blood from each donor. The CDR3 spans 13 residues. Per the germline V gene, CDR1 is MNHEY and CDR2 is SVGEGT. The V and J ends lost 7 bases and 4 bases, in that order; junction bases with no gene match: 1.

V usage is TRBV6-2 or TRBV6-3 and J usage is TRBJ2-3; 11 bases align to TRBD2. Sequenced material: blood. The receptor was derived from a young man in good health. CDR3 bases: TGTGCCAGCAAGGGACTAGCGGCAGATACGCAGTATTTT. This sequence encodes CASKGLAADTQYF.